Described below is a single T cell receptor (beta chain) sequence and its context. Its antigen is currently unknown. This sample stems from a study of OX40 agonist ivuxolimab in advanced cancers. Study background: Every patient in dose escalation had hepatocellular carcinoma, melanoma, renal cell or head and neck cancer. A male proportion of over 75% was recorded, with mean age around 64 years and range roughly 23 to 79. Past anti-PD-1, anti-PD-L1 or anti-CTLA-4 therapy was accepted, and 35% to 45% had received some.

Findings of the study overall: On average, CD8+ T cells showed a greater number of expanded clones than CD4+.

The table came from immunoSEQ multiplex PCR; TCRdb's copy has only in-frame clones and leaves some out. The repertoire holds roughly 26,000 clones, with roughly 90% as singletons. The CDR3 is made up of 16 amino acids. V shed 0 bases, J shed 5 bases, and the junction held 5 bases outside the gene matches. In germline, CDR1 is WSHSY, CDR2 SAAADI. This sequence was found in an adult with an advanced solid tumor such as melanoma, head and neck, liver or kidney cancer. The chain joins TRBV10-2 to TRBJ2-1, with 9 positions matching TRBD2. Sequencing used CD4+ or CD8+ T cells sorted from blood, obtained in a trial of the OX40 agonist ivuxolimab. CDR3 sequence: CASSESALAGNNEQFF. The CDR3 region has the DNA TGCGCCAGCAGTGAGTCAGCGCTAGCGGGAAACAATGAGCAGTTCTTC.